This TCR beta chain was sequenced during a study of tumor-infiltrating lymphocytes in primary liver carcinoma. Background on the study: The cohort included men and women aged 30 to 69 years.

Production of TCR beta cDNA used around 460 ng total RNA together with a constant-region primer. Slightly modified ARM-PCR, run as three nested multiplex PCR rounds, produced the TCR beta libraries. The two initial PCR rounds, roughly 10 cycles each, used TRBV1-TRBV30 forward and C-beta reverse primers. MiXCR, run by TCRdb on the multiplex PCR reads, gives a single entry per CDR3 protein. The data hold about 48,000 distinct CDR3 sequences, with about 70% observed a single time. The germline V gene has CDR1 MDHEN and CDR2 SYDVKM. V trimming: 5 bases; J trimming: 5 bases; junction bases outside the gene matches: 11. CDR3 length equals 16 residues. Broader study findings: Found in all five tumor regions were only about 7.5-25% of top clones.

This clonotype was picked up many times. Antigen specificity is unknown. Joint extraction of RNA and DNA used roughly 20-33 mg of bulk tissue that was unsorted. HBV chronically infected the treatment-naive patients. Every tumor sample had over 85% viable tumor cells. The sample comprised liver tumor tissue from sampling region 3. The subset was: tumor region T3, left-lateral pole. This chain links TRBV28 with TRBJ2-5; TRBD2 aligns across 10 bases. The TCR was taken from a man between 35 and 55 years old with primary liver carcinoma and hepatitis B virus infection. The chain's CDR3 is CASSMGGLAGAETQYF. The CDR3 region has the DNA TGTGCCAGCAGTATGGGGGGGCTAGCGGGAGCTGAGACCCAGTACTTC.